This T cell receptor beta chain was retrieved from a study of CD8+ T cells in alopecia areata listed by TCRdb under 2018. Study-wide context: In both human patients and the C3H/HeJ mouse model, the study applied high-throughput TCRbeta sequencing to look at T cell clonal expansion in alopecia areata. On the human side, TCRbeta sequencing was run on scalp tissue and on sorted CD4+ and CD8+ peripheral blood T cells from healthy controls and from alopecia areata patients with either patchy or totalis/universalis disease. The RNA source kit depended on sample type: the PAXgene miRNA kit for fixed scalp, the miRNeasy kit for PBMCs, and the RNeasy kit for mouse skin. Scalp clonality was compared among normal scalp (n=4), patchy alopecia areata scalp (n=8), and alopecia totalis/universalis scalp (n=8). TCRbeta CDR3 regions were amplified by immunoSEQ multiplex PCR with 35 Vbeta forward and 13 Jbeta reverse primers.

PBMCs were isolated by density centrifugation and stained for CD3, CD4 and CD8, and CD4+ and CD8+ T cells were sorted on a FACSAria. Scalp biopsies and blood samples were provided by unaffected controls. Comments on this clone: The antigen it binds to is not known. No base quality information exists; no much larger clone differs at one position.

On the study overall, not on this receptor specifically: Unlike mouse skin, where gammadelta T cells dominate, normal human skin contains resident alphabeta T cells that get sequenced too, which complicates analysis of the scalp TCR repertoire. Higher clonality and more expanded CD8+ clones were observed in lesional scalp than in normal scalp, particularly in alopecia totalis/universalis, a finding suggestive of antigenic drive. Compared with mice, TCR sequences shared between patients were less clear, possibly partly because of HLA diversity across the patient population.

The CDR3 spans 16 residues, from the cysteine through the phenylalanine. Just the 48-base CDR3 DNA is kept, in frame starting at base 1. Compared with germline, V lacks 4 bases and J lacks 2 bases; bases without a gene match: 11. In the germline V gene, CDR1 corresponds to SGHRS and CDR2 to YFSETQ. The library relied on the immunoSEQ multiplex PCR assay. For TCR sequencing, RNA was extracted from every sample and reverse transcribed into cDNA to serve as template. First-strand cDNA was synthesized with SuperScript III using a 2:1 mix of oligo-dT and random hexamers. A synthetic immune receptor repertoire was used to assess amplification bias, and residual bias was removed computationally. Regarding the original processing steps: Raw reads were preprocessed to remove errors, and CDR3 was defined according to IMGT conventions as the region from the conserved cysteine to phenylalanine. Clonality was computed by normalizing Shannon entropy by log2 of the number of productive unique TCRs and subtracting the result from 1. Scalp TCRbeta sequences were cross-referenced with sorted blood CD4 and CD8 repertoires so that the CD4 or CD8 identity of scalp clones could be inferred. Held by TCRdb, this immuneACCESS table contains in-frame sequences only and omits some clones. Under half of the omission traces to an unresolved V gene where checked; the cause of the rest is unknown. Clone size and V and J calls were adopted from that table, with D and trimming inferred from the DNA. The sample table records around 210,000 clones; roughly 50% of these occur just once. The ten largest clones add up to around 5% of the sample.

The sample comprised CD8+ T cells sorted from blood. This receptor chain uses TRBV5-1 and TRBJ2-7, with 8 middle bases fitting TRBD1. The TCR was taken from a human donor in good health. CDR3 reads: CASSPRGQGDTYEQYF. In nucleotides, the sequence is TGCGCCAGCAGCCCCAGGGGGCAGGGGGACACCTACGAGCAGTACTTC.